Listed below are T cell receptor beta chains from one sample, sequenced in a study of blood T cells in healthy people across ages. TCRdb redid the calling of the 5' RACE reads with MiXCR, one entry per CDR3 protein. The sample comprises hundreds of thousands of distinct CDR3 sequences, approximately 52% of which are singletons, and around an eighth rests with the top ten. Sequenced: blood. The receptors shown here come from an elderly woman in good health. Each CDR3 is given with its conserved first and last residue. The order of the fields is D gene, V gene, CDR3 length, clone size, J gene, CDR3 protein, CDR3 DNA. The D gene is left open where the match is weak. Size values are once, few and many counts, or a class for expanded clones, and some rows have none.

TRBD1	TRBV6-2/TRBV6-3	16	.	TRBJ2-5	CASSLRTGASSKTQYF	TGTGCCAGCAGTCTCCGGACAGGGGCGTCTTCGAAGACCCAGTACTTC
TRBD1	TRBV12-3/TRBV12-4	12	.	TRBJ2-5	CASSSRTGDAYF	TGTGCCAGCAGTTCTAGGACAGGGGATGCGTACTTC
TRBD2	TRBV28	16	.	TRBJ2-3	CASSSRLATSTDTQYF	TGTGCCAGCAGTTCCCGACTAGCCACTAGCACAGATACGCAGTATTTT
TRBD2	TRBV5-1	15	many	TRBJ2-3	CASSSGLAGTDTQYF	TGCGCCAGCAGCTCTGGACTAGCTGGTACAGATACGCAGTATTTT
.	TRBV5-1	13	.	TRBJ2-1	CATSGQGTNEQFF	TGCGCCACGTCCGGTCAGGGAACTAATGAGCAGTTCTTC
TRBD1	TRBV27	18	.	TRBJ2-3	CASSLKRGQGARTDTQYF	TGTGCCAGCAGTTTAAAGAGGGGACAGGGGGCTCGCACAGATACGCAGTATTTT
TRBD1	TRBV12-3/TRBV12-4	12	few	TRBJ2-1	CASRLGTAEQFF	TGTGCCAGCAGGTTAGGGACAGCGGAGCAGTTCTTC
.	TRBV7-6	15	.	TRBJ1-1	CASSPRGGVNTEAFF	TGTGCCAGCAGCCCCCGAGGGGGAGTGAACACTGAAGCTTTCTTT
.	TRBV10-2	17	.	TRBJ2-3	CASSESTSGYRRDTQYF	TGCGCCAGCAGTGAGTCTACATCCGGCTATCGGAGGGATACGCAGTATTTT
.	TRBV11-1	14	.	TRBJ1-1	CASSLEGLGTEAFF	TGTGCCAGCAGCTTAGAGGGTCTGGGGACTGAAGCTTTCTTT
TRBD1	TRBV7-2	14	.	TRBJ2-1	CASSNRQGRNEQFF	TGTGCCAGCAGCAATAGACAGGGGCGGAATGAGCAGTTCTTC
.	TRBV2	12	many	TRBJ2-5	CASVRGQETQYF	TGTGCCAGCGTCAGGGGTCAAGAGACCCAGTACTTC
.	TRBV20-1	12	.	TRBJ2-2	CSARGHTGELFF	TGCAGTGCTAGAGGGCACACCGGGGAGCTGTTTTTT
TRBD2	TRBV7-2	16	few	TRBJ2-5	CASSLALAGGLETQYF	TGTGCCAGCAGCTTAGCTCTAGCGGGGGGATTGGAGACCCAGTACTTC
TRBD2	TRBV20-1	15	.	TRBJ2-2	CSAPGLAGVPGELFF	TGCAGTGCCCCAGGGCTAGCGGGGGTACCCGGGGAGCTGTTTTTT
TRBD1	TRBV7-9	14	many	TRBJ1-5	CASSLPGGNQPQHF	TGTGCCAGCAGCTTACCAGGGGGTAATCAGCCCCAGCATTTT
.	TRBV3-1	14	.	TRBJ2-6	CASSPPDRANVLTF	TGTGCCAGCAGCCCTCCCGACCGGGCCAACGTCCTGACTTTC
TRBD2	TRBV20-1	16	once	TRBJ2-1	CSAILPSGRDPNEQFF	TGCAGTGCTATCCTCCCTAGCGGGAGGGATCCCAATGAGCAGTTCTTC
.	TRBV27	12	.	TRBJ2-2	CASSYISGELFF	TGTGCCAGCAGTTACATCTCCGGGGAGCTGTTTTTT
TRBD1	TRBV27	14	many	TRBJ2-3	CASSSGGVTDTQYF	TGTGCCAGTTCCTCAGGGGGAGTCACAGATACGCAGTATTTT
TRBD1	TRBV5-1	14	many	TRBJ2-3	CASRRGQSTDTQYF	TGCGCCAGCAGAAGGGGACAGAGCACAGATACGCAGTATTTT
.	TRBV20-1	13	.	TRBJ2-7	CSARDSGLYEQYF	TGCAGTGCTAGAGATAGCGGACTCTACGAGCAGTACTTC
.	TRBV27	13	.	TRBJ1-1	CASSLHQSSRDFF	TGTGCCAGCAGTTTACACCAGTCTAGTAGGGATTTCTTT
.	TRBV3-1	14	few	TRBJ2-1	CASSQWRKANEQFF	TGTGCCAGCAGCCAATGGCGGAAGGCCAATGAGCAGTTCTTC
.	TRBV2	13	many	TRBJ2-5	CASSDGYQETQYF	TGTGCCAGCAGTGACGGGTACCAAGAGACCCAGTACTTC
.	TRBV5-6	15	.	TRBJ1-2	CASSYRDGRNYGYTF	TGTGCCAGCAGCTACCGCGACGGGAGGAACTATGGCTACACCTTC
TRBD1	TRBV12-3/TRBV12-4	17	.	TRBJ2-3	CASSSPQNRGMADTQYF	TGTGCCAGCAGTTCCCCCCAGAACAGGGGGATGGCAGATACGCAGTATTTT
.	TRBV3-1	15	.	TRBJ2-3	CASSQTGGSTDTQYF	TGTGCCAGCAGCCAGACGGGGGGCAGCACAGATACGCAGTATTTT
TRBD2	TRBV20-1	15	many	TRBJ2-3	CSATGLAGDGDTQYF	TGCAGTGCGACAGGACTAGCGGGAGATGGAGATACGCAGTATTTT
.	TRBV20-1	13	many	TRBJ2-5	CSARNVEKETQYF	TGCAGTGCTAGGAACGTCGAGAAAGAGACCCAGTACTTC
.	TRBV14	13	.	TRBJ2-1	CASSTTGNNEQFF	TGTGCCAGCAGTACCACAGGGAACAATGAGCAGTTCTTC
.	TRBV7-9	15	many	TRBJ2-7	CASSLVKSGTYEQYF	TGTGCCAGCAGCTTAGTTAAATCGGGTACCTACGAGCAGTACTTC
TRBD1	TRBV6-2/TRBV6-3	16	.	TRBJ2-1	CASSSGQGGPYNEQFF	TGTGCCAGCAGTTCAGGACAGGGGGGCCCCTACAATGAGCAGTTCTTC
TRBD1	TRBV10-3	15	.	TRBJ2-7	CAISGTGTGANEQYF	TGTGCCATCAGTGGGACCGGGACAGGGGCCAACGAGCAGTACTTC
.	TRBV27	13	once	TRBJ2-5	CASSFDRQETQYF	TGTGCCAGCAGTTTCGACCGGCAAGAGACCCAGTACTTC
.	TRBV29-1	14	.	TRBJ2-7	CSVDRRDSSYEQYF	TGCAGCGTTGATAGGCGGGACAGTTCCTACGAGCAGTACTTC
.	TRBV7-2	15	few	TRBJ1-2	CASSLGGRANYGYTF	TGTGCCAGCAGCTTAGGGGGCAGGGCTAACTATGGCTACACCTTC
.	TRBV29-1	16	.	TRBJ2-3	CSVEGERESSTDTQYF	TGCAGCGTTGAAGGGGAGAGGGAATCTAGCACAGATACGCAGTATTTT
.	TRBV20-1	13	.	TRBJ2-1	CSARSTKISEQFF	TGCAGTGCTCGAAGTACTAAAATCAGTGAGCAGTTCTTC
.	TRBV20-1	14	.	TRBJ1-5	CSARDERGLMTQHF	TGCAGTGCTAGAGATGAGAGGGGACTAATGACCCAGCATTTT
.	TRBV7-9	16	few	TRBJ1-1	CASRHQTNRGNTEAFF	TGTGCCAGCAGACATCAAACAAATAGGGGGAACACTGAAGCTTTCTTT
TRBD2	TRBV5-1	14	.	TRBJ2-2	CASIPSGNTGELFF	TGCGCCAGCATCCCTAGCGGTAACACCGGGGAGCTGTTTTTT
.	TRBV7-8	14	.	TRBJ2-3	CASSSLGGSDTQYF	TGTGCCAGCAGCTCCCTTGGGGGCTCAGATACGCAGTATTTT
.	TRBV15	13	.	TRBJ1-4	CATSRRPGEKLFF	TGTGCCACCAGCAGAAGACCGGGTGAAAAACTGTTTTTT
TRBD2	TRBV7-3	16	.	TRBJ2-1	CASSPKRPSGYNEQFF	TGTGCCAGCAGCCCCAAGCGGCCTAGCGGATACAATGAGCAGTTCTTC
TRBD1	TRBV27	14	.	TRBJ1-2	CASSVGQGRYGYTF	TGTGCCAGCAGTGTAGGACAGGGGCGCTATGGCTACACCTTC
TRBD2	TRBV20-1	13	.	TRBJ2-2	CSTGGRNTGELFF	TGCAGTACGGGGGGGCGGAACACCGGGGAGCTGTTTTTT
TRBD2	TRBV4-2	17	.	TRBJ2-5	CASSQESRTSGGGTQYF	TGTGCCAGCAGCCAAGAGTCTAGGACTAGCGGGGGGGGGACCCAGTACTTC
.	TRBV25-1	15	.	TRBJ2-5	CASSESGVPVETQYF	TGTGCCAGCAGTGAATCTGGTGTACCAGTAGAGACCCAGTACTTC
.	TRBV20-1	14	once	TRBJ2-5	CSAAMWATKETQYF	TGCAGCGCGGCAATGTGGGCGACAAAAGAGACCCAGTACTTC
.	TRBV4-1	12	many	TRBJ2-1	CASSLSNNEQFF	TGCGCCAGCAGCCTCAGTAACAATGAGCAGTTCTTC
.	TRBV6-2/TRBV6-3	13	.	TRBJ2-7	CASTGRGSYEQYF	TGTGCCAGCACCGGGCGGGGCTCCTACGAGCAGTACTTC